These 4 T cell receptor beta chains were all obtained from the same sample, sequenced in a study of blood T cell repertoires in COVID-19. Here immunoSEQ multiplex PCR was the method, and the copy in TCRdb shows in-frame clones only, minus some. Among approximately 170,000 clones listed, approximately 87% were seen once. Sequenced material: peripheral blood. These receptors all come from a young man with active or convalescent COVID-19.

This sequence joins TRBV5-1 and TRBJ1-6; D is unclear. Germline V gene data show CDR1 as SGHRS and CDR2 as YFSETQ. This CDR3 spans 14 amino acids. Trimming shortened V by 5 bases and J by 7 bases, and 13 bases separated the two germline ends. CDR3 loop: CASRIDGGNSPLHF. The CDR3 DNA reads TGCGCCAGCAGAATAGACGGAGGAAATTCACCCCTCCACTTT. Drawing the rest from reference TRBV5-1 and TRBJ1-6, the complete variable domain is KAGVTQTPRYLIKTRGQQVTLSCSPISGHRSVSWYQQTPGQGLQFLFEYFSETQRNKGNFPGRFSGRQFSNSRSEMNVSTLELGDSALYLCASRIDGGNSPLHFGNGTRLTVT.

The rearrangement links TRBV24-1 to TRBJ1-6; D gene uncertain. The germline V gene has CDR1 KGHDR and CDR2 SFDVKD. Trimming shortened V by 3 bases and J by 8 bases, and 4 bases separated the two germline ends. The CDR3 is 12 amino acids. This CDR3 reads CATSDPDSPLHF. The CDR3 region has the DNA TGTGCCACCAGTGATCCCGATTCACCCCTCCACTTT.

The rearrangement joins TRBV6-5 to TRBJ1-4; the D gene is possibly TRBD1 (6 bases). The germline V and J ends were trimmed by 2 bases and 12 bases, with 16 bases remaining between them. CDR1 and CDR2 (germline): MNHEY, SVGAGI. This CDR3 has 14 residues. The CDR3 DNA reads as TGTGCCAGCAGTTACGGGACACGGACGGGTGAACTGTTTTTT. Protein: CASSYGTRTGELFF.

This chain uses TRBV28 with TRBJ1-3; no definite D call. This CDR3 has 15 amino acids. V was shortened by 5 bases and J by 0 bases, with 11 bases between the two germline ends. Per germline, CDR1 MDHEN and CDR2 SYDVKM. The CDR3 sequence is CASSVSVPSGNTIYF. DNA of the CDR3: TGTGCCAGCAGTGTCAGTGTACCCTCTGGAAACACCATATATTTT.